Sequencing of this T cell receptor beta chain was carried out in a study of T cells in Graves' hyperthyroidism and ophthalmopathy. Looking at the study overall: At initial diagnosis, before any treatment had begun, peripheral blood was obtained.

This clonotype appeared many times. TCR beta CDR3 sequences were amplified from RNA transcripts. The TCR CDR3 first-round RT-PCR relied on the HTBI primer set. One entry per CDR3 protein results from TCRdb running MiXCR on the multiplex PCR reads. The table includes 300,000 or so distinct CDR3 sequences, 21% detected once. This CDR3 has 16 residues. The trim removed 4 bases at V and 4 bases at J, leaving 5 bases unmatched. Germline CDR1 and CDR2: SGHNT and YENEEA. The source material was blood. This receptor was obtained from a woman aged 45-60 years with Graves' hyperthyroidism. J is TRBJ2-1 and V is TRBV11-3, with 12 bases fitting TRBD2. The CDR3 loop reads CASSSTSGGKYNEQFF. The CDR3 nucleotides read TGTGCCAGCAGCTCTACTAGCGGGGGGAAATACAATGAGCAGTTCTTC.